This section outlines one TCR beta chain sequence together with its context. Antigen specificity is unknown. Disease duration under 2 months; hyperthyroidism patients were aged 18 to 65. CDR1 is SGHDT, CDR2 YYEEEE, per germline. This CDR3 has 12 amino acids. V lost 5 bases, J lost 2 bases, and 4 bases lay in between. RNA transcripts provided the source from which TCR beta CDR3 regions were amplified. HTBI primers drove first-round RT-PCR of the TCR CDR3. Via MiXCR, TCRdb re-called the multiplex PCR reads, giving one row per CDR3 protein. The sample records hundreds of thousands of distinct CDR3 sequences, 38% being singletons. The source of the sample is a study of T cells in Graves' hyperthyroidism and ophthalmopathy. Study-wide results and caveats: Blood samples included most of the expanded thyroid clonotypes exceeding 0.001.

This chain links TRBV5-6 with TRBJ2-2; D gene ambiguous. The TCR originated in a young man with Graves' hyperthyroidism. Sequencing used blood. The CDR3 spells CASSYNTGELFF. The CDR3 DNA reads TGTGCCAGCAGTTATAACACCGGGGAGCTGTTTTTT.